A selection of T cell receptor beta chains follows, all from one sample in a study of blood T cell repertoires in COVID-19. The protocol was immunoSEQ multiplex PCR, while the TCRdb copy is restricted to in-frame clones and leaves out a portion. There are 140,000 or so clones in the sample; around 75% occur only once, and around 5% lies in the top ten. Sequencing input: peripheral blood. These receptors were collected from an older woman with COVID-19, enrolled during active disease. The CDR3 runs from the conserved cysteine through the conserved F or W. D genes are given only for firm matches. Not every row has a clone size; where given, it reads once, few, many or a size class.

clone_size	v_call	d_call	j_call	cdr3_length	cdr3_nt	cdr3_aa
-	TRBV18	TRBD1	TRBJ1-2	15	TGTGCCAGCTCACCAAGTCAGGGGGACACCTATGGCTACACCTTC	CASSPSQGDTYGYTF
-	TRBV7-8	-	TRBJ1-2	14	TGTGCCAGCAGCTTAGAGCGGGGGGCGCGAGGCTACACCTTC	CASSLERGARGYTF
few	TRBV6-1	-	TRBJ1-2	15	TGTGCCAGCTGTGAATCGGGCTGGGGTACGGGGGGTCTCACCTTC	CASCESGWGTGGLTF
-	TRBV29-1	TRBD2	TRBJ2-7	13	TGCAGCGATGATAGCGGGGGGACCTACGAGCAGTACTTC	CSDDSGGTYEQYF
-	TRBV5-4	TRBD2	TRBJ2-2	15	TGTGCCAGCAGCCCGGGACTAGTAGGCACCGGGGAGCTGTTTTTT	CASSPGLVGTGELFF
-	TRBV5-1	-	TRBJ2-2	13	TGCGCCAGCAGCCCCTCCGGCACCGGGGAGCTGTTTTTT	CASSPSGTGELFF
-	TRBV6-2/TRBV6-3	-	TRBJ1-2	15	TGTGCCAGCAGTTACAGAGGAGGAGCTAACTATGGCTACACCTTC	CASSYRGGANYGYTF
once	TRBV5-5	-	TRBJ2-7	15	TGTGCCAGCAGCTTGGCCGGCGGGGGCAGCTACGAGCAGTACTTC	CASSLAGGGSYEQYF
-	TRBV5-1	-	TRBJ2-3	14	TGCGCCAGCAGCTTGGCCTTTCAGGCAGATACGCAGTATTTT	CASSLAFQADTQYF
-	TRBV7-8	TRBD2	TRBJ2-1	17	TGTGCCAGCAGCGAGACCCGGACTAGCGGGGTCTCCAATGAGCAGTTCTTC	CASSETRTSGVSNEQFF
-	TRBV6-4	TRBD1	TRBJ1-6	13	TGTGCCAGCAGGGCAGGGGGCAATTCACCCCTCCACTTT	CASRAGGNSPLHF
-	TRBV6-5	TRBD1	TRBJ1-1	14	TGTGCCAGCAGTCAGGACAGGGAGGCTGTTCAGGCTTTCTTT	CASSQDREAVQAFF
-	TRBV30	-	TRBJ1-5	17	TGTGCCTGGAGTGGCCCCATGGGCAGGGCTGGCAATCAGCCCCAGCATTTT	CAWSGPMGRAGNQPQHF
-	TRBV10-3	TRBD1	TRBJ1-5	16	TGTGCCATCAGTGGCGGACAGGGGACCAGCAATCAGCCCCAGCATTTT	CAISGGQGTSNQPQHF
-	TRBV10-3	TRBD2	TRBJ2-1	16	TGTGCCATCAGTGGTACTAGCGGGGGGGCGGGAAATGAGCAGTTCTTC	CAISGTSGGAGNEQFF
-	TRBV2	-	TRBJ1-4	15	TGTGCCAGCAGCGCGGAACAGGGCAAGAATGAAAAACTGTTTTTT	CASSAEQGKNEKLFF
-	TRBV6-5	-	TRBJ2-4	14	TGTGCCAGCAGGCCCCAACTAGCCAAAAACATTCAGTACTTC	CASRPQLAKNIQYF
-	TRBV25-1	-	TRBJ1-1	16	TGTGCCAGCAGTGAATGGGGGGAGGGGGAGAACACTGAAGCTTTCTTT	CASSEWGEGENTEAFF
once	TRBV10-3	TRBD1	TRBJ1-2	11	TGTGCCACCCAGGGGGCCGGTGGCTACACCTTC	CATQGAGGYTF
once	TRBV7-9	TRBD1	TRBJ1-3	18	TGTGCCAGCAGCCCGCTGGGCCTAACAGGGGGCGTGGGAAACACCATATATTTT	CASSPLGLTGGVGNTIYF
few	TRBV5-4	TRBD2	TRBJ2-5	15	TGTGCCAGCAGCTTGGGGACTAGCGGGGGAGAGACCCAGTACTTC	CASSLGTSGGETQYF
-	TRBV6-5	-	TRBJ1-2	14	TGTGCCTGCCGGCGGGACGGGGCGGGTTATGGCTACACCTTC	CACRRDGAGYGYTF
-	TRBV19	-	TRBJ1-4	12	TGTGCCAGTAGTCGGGGGAATGAAAAACTGTTTTTT	CASSRGNEKLFF
-	TRBV7-6	TRBD2	TRBJ2-1	16	TGTGCCAGCAGCTTAGCGGAGGCGGGGGGGCGAGATGAGCAGTTCTTC	CASSLAEAGGRDEQFF
-	TRBV11-2	-	TRBJ1-1	16	TGTGCCAGCAGCACGTTGGCGGGGGCCCTGAACACTGAAGCTTTCTTT	CASSTLAGALNTEAFF
-	TRBV19	-	TRBJ2-5	15	TGTGCCAGTAGTATTGGGAGTAAGTTACAAGAGACCCAGTACTTC	CASSIGSKLQETQYF
-	TRBV6-5	-	TRBJ2-3	15	TGTGCCAGCAGTCCCCGAGGGGGAGGCACAGATACGCAGTATTTT	CASSPRGGGTDTQYF
-	TRBV5-1	TRBD2	TRBJ2-3	18	TGCGCCAGCAGCCCAGCTAAGGCTTGGGGGGGAACGACAGATACGCAGTATTTT	CASSPAKAWGGTTDTQYF